The 30 T cell receptor beta chains below come from one sample, sequenced in a study of OX40 agonist ivuxolimab in advanced cancers. Repertoires were generated with immunoSEQ multiplex PCR, while TCRdb's copy carries only in-frame clones and drops some. The table records roughly 46,000 clones, about nine tenths of them present only once. The starting material was CD4+ or CD8+ T cells sorted from blood, obtained in a trial of the OX40 agonist ivuxolimab. These receptors came from an adult with an advanced solid tumor such as melanoma, head and neck, liver or kidney cancer.

This CDR3 reads CASSLEAVSSYNSPLHF. CDR3 bases: TGTGCCAGCAGCTTAGAAGCCGTGAGCTCCTATAATTCACCCCTCCACTTT. This chain joins TRBV7-6 and TRBJ1-6; no firm D call. CDR3 length: 17 amino acids. The germline V gene encodes CDR1 SGHVS and CDR2 FNYEAQ. V lost 1 base, J lost 0 bases, and 10 bases lay in between.

In DNA form, the CDR3 reads TGCGCCAGCAGCCTGGGGAGGGGACAGGGGGCAGATACGCAGTATTTT. Amino acid sequence: CASSLGRGQGADTQYF. This rearrangement joins TRBV5-1 to TRBJ2-3; 11 bases match TRBD1. V was pared by 4 bases and J by 4 bases, with 8 bases of the junction left unmatched. The CDR3 is 16 residues long. The V gene's germline CDR1 is SGHRS and CDR2 YFSETQ. The whole variable domain, filled in from reference TRBV5-1 and TRBJ2-3, reads KAGVTQTPRYLIKTRGQQVTLSCSPISGHRSVSWYQQTPGQGLQFLFEYFSETQRNKGNFPGRFSGRQFSNSRSEMNVSTLELGDSALYLCASSLGRGQGADTQYFGPGTRLTVL.

The V and J genes are TRBV5-1 and TRBJ1-2; a possible D gene is TRBD1 (5 bases). The V gene lost 5 bases and the J gene lost 2 bases, with 13 bases spanning the gap. CDR1 is SGHRS, CDR2 YFSETQ, per germline. The CDR3 sequence is 14 residues long. CDR3 DNA sequence: TGCGCCAGCAGTATCGACAGCCTAAACTATGGCTACACCTTC. It translates to CASSIDSLNYGYTF.

The CDR3 here is CASSPGDGRYTEAFF. In nucleotides, the CDR3 is TGTGCCAGCTCACCGGGAGATGGCAGATACACTGAAGCTTTCTTT. The chain carries TRBV18 and TRBJ1-1, with unresolved D. From germline, CDR1 is KGHSH and CDR2 LQKENI. This CDR3 spans 15 amino acids. The V end was cut by 3 bases, the J end by 3 bases, with 14 bases between.

This clone came up a few times. The chain employs TRBV19 and TRBJ2-3; D remains ambiguous. The CDR3 covers 16 residues. CDR1 is LNHDA and CDR2 is SQIVND in the germline V gene (reference sequence). V lost 3 bases, J lost 4 bases, and 17 bases lay in between. The CDR3 region is CASSISVASLADTQYF. The CDR3 coding sequence is TGTGCCAGTAGTATCAGTGTCGCTAGTTTAGCAGATACGCAGTATTTT.

The rearrangement joins TRBV7-9 to TRBJ2-7; no clear D gene. The CDR3 length is 15 residues. V was cut by 1 base and J by 4 bases, with 14 bases left in between. The germline V gene encodes CDR1 SEHNR and CDR2 FQNEAQ (reference sequence). CDR3 DNA sequence: TGTGCCAGCAGCTTAGAGGGCTTCACCCTTTACGAGCAGTACTTC. As protein: CASSLEGFTLYEQYF.

The J gene is TRBJ2-2, the V gene TRBV28; the D gene is possibly TRBD1 (6 bases). V lost 5 bases and J lost 4, with 8 bases in between. The CDR3 contains 13 residues. Germline V CDR1 and CDR2: MDHEN, SYDVKM. CDR3 region: CASSGQSTGELFF. CDR3 nucleotide sequence: TGTGCCAGCAGTGGACAGTCCACCGGGGAGCTGTTTTTT. Combining the CDR3 with reference TRBV28 and TRBJ2-2 gives the whole variable domain DVKVTQSSRYLVKRTGEKVFLECVQDMDHENMFWYRQDPGLGLRLIYFSYDVKMKEKGDIPEGYSVSREKKERFSLILESASTNQTSMYLCASSGQSTGELFFGEGSRLTVL.

The chain has TRBV14 and TRBJ1-2; D may be TRBD1 (5 bases). Trimming stripped 1 base from V and 3 bases from J, with 12 bases between. The CDR3 has 15 residues. From germline, CDR1 is SGHDN and CDR2 FVKESK. CDR3 nucleotides: TGTGCCAGCAGCCAAGCCGGCGGGGCAGACTATGGCTACACCTTC. Amino acids: CASSQAGGADYGYTF.

This chain joins TRBV7-8 and TRBJ2-1; TRBD1 matches at 7 bases. Germline V CDR1 and CDR2: SGHVS, FQNEAQ. J lost 4 bases, V lost 5 bases, and 11 bases had no gene match. The CDR3 runs 16 residues. The CDR3 protein is CASSPTTGFSYNEQFF. The CDR3 DNA is TGTGCCAGCAGCCCGACGACAGGGTTCTCGTACAATGAGCAGTTCTTC.

This chain joins TRBV6-1 and TRBJ2-5; possibly TRBD1 for D (6 bases). The V end lost 2 bases, the J end lost 5 bases, and 21 bases lay between the germline ends. Germline loops: CDR1 MNHNS, CDR2 SASEGT. CDR3 length: 17 residues. CDR3 region: CASSEFNGAGVSETQYF. As DNA, the CDR3 is TGTGCCAGCAGTGAATTTAATGGGGCAGGGGTTTCTGAGACCCAGTACTTC.

This clone was counted many times. CDR3 DNA: TGTGCCAGCAGCTTACCTCGGGGAGCCACCTACGAGCAGTACTTC. Translated, it gives CASSLPRGATYEQYF. The V and J genes are TRBV11-2 and TRBJ2-7, with a possible D match to TRBD2 (5 bases). CDR1 and CDR2 (germline): SGHAT, FQNNGV. The V and J ends lost 2 bases and 2 bases respectively, with 13 bases between them. The CDR3 contains 15 residues.

The CDR3 DNA is TGTGCCAGCAGCCCGGCAGGGGGCGCCTTTGGGGCCAACGTCCTGACTTTC. It specifies CASSPAGGAFGANVLTF. The chain recombines TRBV27 with TRBJ2-6, with TRBD1 matching 8 bases. Germline V gene lookup returns CDR1 MNHEY and CDR2 SMNVEV (reference sequence). The CDR3 is 17 amino acids. Trimming cost V 6 bases and J 3 bases; bases outside gene matches: 10. The whole variable domain, filled in from reference TRBV27 and TRBJ2-6, reads EAQVTQNPRYLITVTGKKLTVTCSQNMNHEYMSWYRQDPGLGLRQIYYSMNVEVTDKGDVPEGYKVSRKEKRNFPLILESPSPNQTSLYFCASSPAGGAFGANVLTFGAGSRLTVL.

This clone came up a few times. V is TRBV28 and J is TRBJ2-1, with D tentatively TRBD2 (5 bases). The germline V gene encodes CDR1 MDHEN and CDR2 SYDVKM. The V and J ends lost 3 bases and 13 bases respectively, with 10 bases between them. There are 11 residues in the CDR3. The CDR3 coding sequence is TGTGCCAGCAGTTTTCGGGGTTCCCAGTTCTTC. Amino acids: CASSFRGSQFF.

The chain couples TRBV15 to TRBJ2-1; 10 bases align to TRBD2. Germline assignment: CDR1 LNHNV and CDR2 YYDKDF (reference sequence). The V and J ends lost 0 bases and 7 bases, in that order; junction bases with no gene match: 9. The CDR3 totals 17 residues. The CDR3 is CATSRDFSGRSANEQFF. CDR3 bases: TGTGCCACCAGCAGAGACTTTAGCGGGAGGTCTGCAAATGAGCAGTTCTTC.

V gene TRBV7-2 combines with J gene TRBJ2-5, with D possibly matching TRBD2 (5 bases). This CDR3 comprises 16 residues. The germline CDR1 and CDR2 sequences are SGHTA and FQGNSA. The germline V and J ends were trimmed by 2 bases and 3 bases, with 16 bases remaining between them. CDR3 in DNA: TGTGCCAGCAGCTTATATGAGAGGGCTCTGGAAGAGACCCAGTACTTC. It translates to CASSLYERALEETQYF.

The J gene is TRBJ2-1, the V gene TRBV11-2; 8 nucleotides line up with TRBD2. The germline CDR1 and CDR2 sequences are SGHAT and FQNNGV. CDR3 size: 14 residues. V shed 4 bases and J 6 bases; nucleotides not matched to a gene: 5. CDR3 nucleotides: TGTGCCAGCAGCTATGCGGGGGGCGGCAATGAGCAGTTCTTC. Amino acids: CASSYAGGGNEQFF. The full variable domain, its missing parts supplied by reference TRBV11-2 and TRBJ2-1, is EAGVAQSPRYKIIEKRQSVAFWCNPISGHATLYWYQQILGQGPKLLIQFQNNGVVDDSQLPKDRFSAERLKGVDSTLKIQPAKLEDSAVYLCASSYAGGGNEQFFGPGTRLTVL.

J is TRBJ1-4 and V is TRBV30, with D hard to call. This CDR3 spans 15 amino acids. Trimming stripped 4 bases from V and 4 bases from J, with 16 bases between. The germline gives CDR1 GTSNPN, CDR2 SVGIG (reference sequence). CDR3 sequence: CAWISLPRLNEKLFF. The DNA for the CDR3 is TGTGCCTGGATCTCACTACCCAGGCTTAATGAAAAACTGTTTTTT.

The V call is TRBV7-9, the J call TRBJ2-5; TRBD2 matches 11 bases. The germline gives CDR1 SEHNR, CDR2 FQNEAQ (reference sequence). The CDR3 contains 17 residues. The J segment lost 5 bases and the V segment lost 5 bases, leaving 13 bases of the junction unmatched. The CDR3, as DNA: TGTGCCAGCAGCCCACTAGCGGGGGCCTCTCCCGACGAGACCCAGTACTTC. Protein: CASSPLAGASPDETQYF.

The J gene is TRBJ2-2, the V gene TRBV5-1; D uncertain. This CDR3 has 14 amino acids. Trimming pared 0 bases from V and 6 bases from J, leaving 9 bases between. CDR1 SGHRS and CDR2 YFSETQ come from the germline V gene. CDR3 sequence (DNA): TGCGCCAGCAGCTTGGGGCCGGTGGCCGGGGAGCTGTTTTTT. It is translated as CASSLGPVAGELFF.

The chain uses TRBV10-1 and TRBJ2-1; 7 bases fit TRBD1. V shed 4 bases and J 0 bases; nucleotides not matched to a gene: 6. Germline-derived CDR1 and CDR2 are WNHNN and SYGVQD (reference sequence). There are 16 residues in the CDR3. The CDR3 reads CASSGPRQGSYNEQFF. DNA for the CDR3: TGCGCCAGCAGTGGACCTAGACAGGGCTCCTACAATGAGCAGTTCTTC.

This sequence joins TRBV4-3 and TRBJ2-7; D remains unclear. CDR3 size: 16 residues. CDR1 and CDR2 (germline): LGHNA, YSLEER. Between the trimmed V and J ends, which lost 0 bases and 2 bases, there was a span of 14 bases. This CDR3 reads CASSQDLSGRTYEQYF. The CDR3 DNA sequence: TGCGCCAGCAGCCAAGATCTTTCAGGTCGTACCTACGAGCAGTACTTC.

This clone was detected only once. CDR3 residues: CASSTHGTSGAQETQYF. In DNA form, the CDR3 reads TGTGCCAGTAGCACCCACGGGACTAGCGGGGCCCAAGAGACCCAGTACTTC. This sequence joins TRBV19 and TRBJ2-5; 13 bases fit TRBD2. The CDR3 totals 17 residues. Germline CDR1 LNHDA, CDR2 SQIVND (reference sequence). V shed 6 bases, J shed 1 base, and the junction held 8 bases outside the gene matches.

This chain links TRBV29-1 with TRBJ2-5, with D possibly being TRBD1 (6 bases). Per germline, CDR1 SQVTM and CDR2 ANQGSEA. The length of the CDR3 is 13 residues. Trimming took off 8 bases at V and 0 bases at J, with 13 bases between the two ends. The CDR3 sequence is CSFSQGYQETQYF. CDR3 DNA: TGCAGCTTTTCCCAGGGGTACCAAGAGACCCAGTACTTC.

This chain uses TRBV2 with TRBJ2-1, with TRBD2 matching 9 bases. The CDR3 loop spans 14 amino acids. Germline lookup yields CDR1 SNHLY and CDR2 FYNNEI. V trimming: 6 bases; J trimming: 4 bases; junction bases outside the gene matches: 4. DNA for the CDR3: TGTGCCAGCAGGGTCCTAGCGGGGTACAATGAGCAGTTCTTC. This gives the protein CASRVLAGYNEQFF.

This sequence joins TRBV29-1 and TRBJ2-1, with TRBD1 as a possible D gene (6 bases). Germline values: CDR1 SQVTM, CDR2 ANQGSEA. The CDR3 totals 13 residues. Trimming took 5 bases from V and 0 from J, leaving 8 bases between them. CDR3 in amino acids: CSVRGSSYNEQFF. The CDR3 DNA is TGCAGCGTTAGGGGGAGCTCCTACAATGAGCAGTTCTTC.

This clone was counted only a few times. This chain links TRBV6-5 with TRBJ1-1; the D is unclear. The CDR3 has 15 amino acids. Looked up from germline, CDR1 is MNHEY and CDR2 is SVGAGI. Trimming took 2 bases from V and 0 from J, leaving 10 bases between them. The CDR3 region has the DNA TGTGCCAGCAGTTACCTGGCAACCCTGAACACTGAAGCTTTCTTT. Translation gives CASSYLATLNTEAFF.

The CDR3 nucleotides read TGTGCCAGCAACAGCCCCTACGAGCAGTACTTC. This translates into CASNSPYEQYF. This chain links TRBV6-1 with TRBJ2-7; D call uncertain. The V end lost 7 bases, the J end lost 2 bases, and 6 bases lay between the germline ends. The CDR3 is 11 residues long. Per germline, CDR1 MNHNS and CDR2 SASEGT.

The rearrangement uses TRBV29-1 and TRBJ2-3, with 8 bases identical to TRBD2. J lost 0 bases, V lost 6 bases, and 2 bases had no gene match. The CDR3 covers 13 residues. Germline V gene data show CDR1 as SQVTM and CDR2 as ANQGSEA. The CDR3 DNA sequence: TGCAGCGTCTCTAGCGGGAGCACAGATACGCAGTATTTT. Translation: CSVSSGSTDTQYF.

V usage is TRBV7-2 and J usage is TRBJ1-3; D unclear. Trimming stripped 6 bases from V and 1 base from J, with 10 bases between. The CDR3 sequence is 14 residues long. Germline CDR1 reads SGHTA; CDR2 reads FQGNSA. CDR3 in amino acids: CASRRAASGNTIYF. The CDR3 nucleotides read TGTGCCAGCAGGAGGGCAGCATCTGGAAACACCATATATTTT.

V gene TRBV5-4 combines with J gene TRBJ2-3; D is ambiguous. V lost 4 bases to trimming and J lost 1 base, with 19 bases between them. Germline CDR1 reads SGHNT; CDR2 reads YYREEE (reference sequence). The CDR3 contains 17 residues. CDR3 in amino acids: CASSPPLVLGRTDTQYF. CDR3 DNA sequence: TGTGCCAGCAGCCCCCCGCTCGTCCTGGGCCGCACAGATACGCAGTATTTT.